These T cell receptor beta chains were read from a single sample in a study of blood T cell repertoires in COVID-19. Assay: immunoSEQ multiplex PCR; the TCRdb copy retains only in-frame clones and omits some. The profile shows fewer than 110,000 clones, 84% of them singletons. The sequencing input was peripheral blood. Receptor source: a human donor in a cohort sampled during active or convalescent COVID-19. Each CDR3 is given with its conserved first and last residue. A D gene is named only where the DNA matches it firmly. A clone size is listed for some rows: how often the clone was seen (once, few, many), or a class if it is expanded.

d_call	v_call	clone_size	j_call	cdr3_nt	cdr3_aa
NA	TRBV6-5	NA	TRBJ1-6	TGTGCCAGCAGTTACTCTAATCCAGGGCGGAATTCACCCCTCCACTTT	CASSYSNPGRNSPLHF
TRBD1	TRBV6-5	NA	TRBJ2-2	TGTGCCAGCAGTCCCGGGACAGGGTACACCGGGGAGCTGTTTTTT	CASSPGTGYTGELFF
NA	TRBV5-1	NA	TRBJ2-5	TGCGCCAGCAGCTCGCCTCCGGGACAAAACCAAGAGACCCAGTACTTC	CASSSPPGQNQETQYF
NA	TRBV19	NA	TRBJ2-3	TGTGCCAGTAGTAGACTTTACACTGTCACAGATACGCAGTATTTT	CASSRLYTVTDTQYF
NA	TRBV5-1	NA	TRBJ1-1	TGCGCCAGCAGCTTGGTGGGGAGTGACACTGAAGCTTTCTTT	CASSLVGSDTEAFF
TRBD1	TRBV3-1/TRBV3-2	NA	TRBJ2-7	TGTGCCAGCAGCCAAGGGGGACAGATCTACGAGCAGTACTTC	CASSQGGQIYEQYF
NA	TRBV28	NA	TRBJ1-6	TGTGCCAGCAGTTTACCCGGGAGGAATTCACCCCTCCACTTT	CASSLPGRNSPLHF
TRBD1	TRBV11-2	NA	TRBJ2-3	TGTGCCAGCAGCCAACAGGGGGCGGTCGGCACAGATACGCAGTATTTT	CASSQQGAVGTDTQYF
TRBD2	TRBV24-1	NA	TRBJ2-5	TGTGCCACCAGTGATTTGGGAGCGGGGGGCCTCCAAGAGACCCAGTACTTC	CATSDLGAGGLQETQYF
TRBD1	TRBV3-1/TRBV3-2	few	TRBJ1-6	TGTGCCAGCAGCCTGAGCTGGACAGGGGAATCACCCCTCCACTTT	CASSLSWTGESPLHF
TRBD2	TRBV6-5	NA	TRBJ2-5	TGTGCCAGCATCGGCCGCCTTGGGGGGGCCCAGTACTTC	CASIGRLGGAQYF
NA	TRBV5-3	NA	TRBJ2-7	TGTGCCAGAAGCTTGGGACAGCCCTACGAGCAGTACTTC	CARSLGQPYEQYF
NA	TRBV7-9	few	TRBJ2-5	TGTGCCAGCAGCGTCGGGGGGCAGATGGAGACCCAGTACTTC	CASSVGGQMETQYF
NA	TRBV2	NA	TRBJ2-5	TGTGCCAGCAGTGTCGGGGGAGAGACCCAGTACTTC	CASSVGGETQYF
NA	TRBV4-2	NA	TRBJ2-5	TGTGCCAGCAGCCAAGGGGGGGGCCCCGAGACCCAGTACTTC	CASSQGGGPETQYF
TRBD1	TRBV9	NA	TRBJ2-1	TGTGCCAGCAGCGTAACTACAGGGGGGTTGAATGAGCAGTTCTTC	CASSVTTGGLNEQFF
TRBD1	TRBV11-1	NA	TRBJ1-2	TGTGCCAGCAGCCTGGGACAGGGAACCTATGGCTACACCTTC	CASSLGQGTYGYTF
NA	TRBV21-1	NA	TRBJ1-3	TGTGCCAGCAGCAGTCTTATGGTTGGAGGGGGCTATGGAAACACCATATATTTT	CASSSLMVGGGYGNTIYF
TRBD2	TRBV5-1	once	TRBJ2-3	TGCGCCAGCAGCGTCACTAGCGGGGGCCTCGGGAATACGCAGTATTTT	CASSVTSGGLGNTQYF
NA	TRBV2	NA	TRBJ2-2	TGTGCCAGCACCAGGGATAACACCGGGGAGCTGTTTTTT	CASTRDNTGELFF
NA	TRBV6-6	NA	TRBJ2-1	TGTGCCAGCAGCCGCGGTATCGGGACAAAGTACAATGAGCAGTTCTTC	CASSRGIGTKYNEQFF
NA	TRBV6-1	NA	TRBJ1-4	TGTGCCAGCAGTGAATTGGCCCCCGCAACTAATGAAAAACTGTTTTTT	CASSELAPATNEKLFF
TRBD2	TRBV7-9	NA	TRBJ2-5	TGTGCCAGCAGCCCCCGACTAGCGGGGGAAGAGACCCAGTACTTC	CASSPRLAGEETQYF
NA	TRBV19	NA	TRBJ1-4	TGTGCCAGTAGCCCTCGGGGGGGCCTTGCTAATGAAAAACTGTTTTTT	CASSPRGGLANEKLFF
TRBD1	TRBV2	NA	TRBJ1-1	TGTGCCAGCAGTGAGAGGACAGGGGGCCAGAACACTGAAGCTTTCTTT	CASSERTGGQNTEAFF
TRBD2	TRBV2	NA	TRBJ2-7	TGTGCCAGCAGTGATAGCGGGGGCAGAGGTGAGCAGTACTTC	CASSDSGGRGEQYF
NA	TRBV5-6	NA	TRBJ2-7	TGTGCCAGCAGACGCTGGCAAGCCTACGAGCAGTACTTC	CASRRWQAYEQYF
NA	TRBV6-5	NA	TRBJ1-5	TGTGCCAGCATTCGGGATAGCAATCAGCCCCAGCATTTT	CASIRDSNQPQHF
NA	TRBV4-3	NA	TRBJ2-3	TGCGCCAGCAGCCAAGAACCCCGGACAGCAGATACGCAGTATTTT	CASSQEPRTADTQYF
NA	TRBV14	NA	TRBJ1-2	TGTGCCAGCAGCCAAGGACAGGTCTATGGCTACACCTTC	CASSQGQVYGYTF
TRBD2	TRBV9	NA	TRBJ2-2	TGTGCCAGCAGCGTAATGGTTAGCGGGGGATCGGGGGAGCTGTTTTTT	CASSVMVSGGSGELFF
NA	TRBV5-1	NA	TRBJ2-2	TGCGCCAGCAGCCTACTCCCACCGAACACCGGGGAGCTGTTTTTT	CASSLLPPNTGELFF
TRBD1	TRBV2	NA	TRBJ1-2	TGTGCCAGCAGCAATCCCCGACGGGGGACAGGGGAGGGCTACACCTTC	CASSNPRRGTGEGYTF
NA	TRBV5-5	NA	TRBJ2-5	TGTGCCAGCAGCTTGGCCCCGCAGGGAACCCAAGAGACCCAGTACTTC	CASSLAPQGTQETQYF
NA	TRBV7-9	NA	TRBJ2-3	TGTGCCAGCAGCGCCACATCAAATACGCAGTATTTT	CASSATSNTQYF
TRBD2	TRBV3-1/TRBV3-2	once	TRBJ2-5	TGTGCCAGCAGCCGACGGAGCGGGGGGGGTCTTGAGACCCAGTACTTC	CASSRRSGGGLETQYF
NA	TRBV29-1	few	TRBJ1-2	TGCAGCGTTGACTCGCGGACAAAATTTCTCTATGGCTACACCTTC	CSVDSRTKFLYGYTF
TRBD1	TRBV5-1	NA	TRBJ1-1	TGCGCCAGCAGCTGGGCCGACAGGGGGGCGAACACTGAAGCTTTCTTT	CASSWADRGANTEAFF
NA	TRBV29-1	NA	TRBJ2-1	TGCAGCGACGCGGGGAGGCGCGATGAGCAGTTCTTC	CSDAGRRDEQFF
NA	TRBV5-4	NA	TRBJ1-1	TGTGCCAGCAGCATCAGACGGGGGGCCGGCACTGAAGCTTTCTTT	CASSIRRGAGTEAFF
TRBD1	TRBV19	NA	TRBJ1-6	TGTGCCAGTAGTTCCAGGGGGTTCTCCTATAATTCACCCCTCCACTTT	CASSSRGFSYNSPLHF
NA	TRBV14	NA	TRBJ1-1	TGTGCCAGCAGCCAACCTTACACTGAAGCTTTCTTT	CASSQPYTEAFF
NA	TRBV5-5	once	TRBJ2-1	TGTGCCAGCAGCCGCGGCCAAGGGGGTAATGAGCAGTTCTTC	CASSRGQGGNEQFF
TRBD1	TRBV6-2/TRBV6-3	NA	TRBJ2-7	TGTGCCAGCAGTTACGACAGGGTCTACGAGCAGTACTTC	CASSYDRVYEQYF
TRBD1	TRBV11-3	NA	TRBJ2-2	TGTGCCAGCAGCTCCGGGACAGGGGGCGGTTGGAACACCGGGGAGCTGTTTTTT	CASSSGTGGGWNTGELFF
NA	TRBV5-1	NA	TRBJ2-5	TGCGCCAGCCAAAGGTCAGGGAGGCAGACCCAGTACTTC	CASQRSGRQTQYF
NA	TRBV7-3	few	TRBJ2-6	TGTGCCAGCAGCTTAACGGGGCCCGGCTCTGGGGCCAACGTCCTGACTTTC	CASSLTGPGSGANVLTF
TRBD1	TRBV27	NA	TRBJ1-6	TGTGCCAGCAGTTTATTGATGGGGCAGGGGGATTCACCCCTCCACTTT	CASSLLMGQGDSPLHF
TRBD1	TRBV10-3	few	TRBJ2-1	TGTGCCATCAGCCCGGGACAGGTTAACAATGAGCAGTTCTTC	CAISPGQVNNEQFF
TRBD2	TRBV5-1	NA	TRBJ2-5	TGCGCCAGCAGCGACGGACTAGCGGGGGACTCCCAAGAGACCCAGTACTTC	CASSDGLAGDSQETQYF
NA	TRBV29-1	NA	TRBJ1-5	TGCAGCGCTGCCGGGGGGGGAGCCCAGCATTTT	CSAAGGGAQHF
TRBD1	TRBV11-3	NA	TRBJ2-7	TGTGCCAGCACCTCTGGGGACAGGGATCTTGACGAGCAGTACTTC	CASTSGDRDLDEQYF
NA	TRBV18	NA	TRBJ2-7	TGTGCCAGCTCACCAATAGTCGCGGCGCCCTACGAGCAGTACTTC	CASSPIVAAPYEQYF
TRBD2	TRBV10-3	NA	TRBJ2-1	TGTGCCATCACCTTAGCGGGGGCCTCCTACAATGAGCAGTTCTTC	CAITLAGASYNEQFF
NA	TRBV15	few	TRBJ2-6	TGTGCCACCAGCAGAGATTCCTCAAGCTCCGGGGCCAACGTCCTGACTTTC	CATSRDSSSSGANVLTF
NA	TRBV7-2	once	TRBJ2-2	TGTGCCAGCAGCTCCAGGGGGGAAGTAAGCACCGGGGAGCTGTTTTTT	CASSSRGEVSTGELFF